This T cell receptor beta chain was identified in a study of T-cell reconstitution after alpha-beta-depleted transplantation in children. Unique molecular identifiers were used to barcode this TCRbeta library. MiXCR, run by TCRdb on the PCR reads, gives a single entry per CDR3 protein. The data hold roughly 170,000 distinct CDR3 sequences, with 6% to 7% observed a single time. CDR1 and CDR2 from the germline V gene are DFQATT and SNEGSKA (reference sequence). V shed 5 bases and J shed 11 bases, with 16 bases lying between them. The CDR3 is made up of 12 amino acids. This clonotype came up many times. The specimen comprised PBMCs from the stem cell graft donor, sampled from the stem cell graft. The chain carries TRBV20-1 and TRBJ1-5; no reliable D call. The receptor was isolated from a human donor who donated a stem cell graft to a child with Wiskott-Aldrich syndrome. For the CDR3, the DNA is TGCAGTGCTGGCGAGGCGGCTTTGGCCCAGCATTTT. Translated, it gives CSAGEAALAQHF.